This is a list of T cell receptor beta chains from one sample in a study of PD-L1 blockade in urothelial cancer. TCRdb's table, derived via immunoSEQ multiplex PCR, lists solely in-frame clones and lacks some. The repertoire holds approximately 110,000 clones, with approximately 85% as singletons. This material consisted of PBMCs, taken around atezolizumab (anti-PD-L1) treatment. Receptor source: a man aged 50-60 years with urothelial cancer. CDR3s include the opening cysteine and the closing phenylalanine or tryptophan. D genes are given only for firm matches. The size entry is marked missing in some rows and otherwise reads once, few, many or a size class.

CDR3 | DNA | length | D | size | J | V
CASSFSGGGYTF | TGTGCCAGCAGTTTCTCAGGGGGTGGCTACACCTTC | 12 | TRBD1 | NA | TRBJ1-2 | TRBV28
CASSPYRTANQPQHF | TGTGCCAGCAGTCCATATCGGACAGCAAATCAGCCCCAGCATTTT | 15 | NA | NA | TRBJ1-5 | TRBV27
CASSLDAPASGEGGELFF | TGTGCCAGCAGCTTAGACGCTCCCGCCAGCGGAGAGGGCGGGGAGCTGTTTTTT | 18 | NA | NA | TRBJ2-2 | TRBV7-6
CASSQERETDTQYF | TGCGCCAGCAGCCAAGAGCGGGAGACAGATACGCAGTATTTT | 14 | TRBD2 | NA | TRBJ2-3 | TRBV4-1
CASTRRSKNYGYTF | TGTGCCAGCACGAGGAGGAGTAAAAACTATGGCTACACCTTC | 14 | NA | few | TRBJ1-2 | TRBV6-5
CAWSVSTSNQPQHF | TGTGCCTGGAGTGTTAGTACTAGCAATCAGCCCCAGCATTTT | 14 | NA | NA | TRBJ1-5 | TRBV30
CASSQAGRGDTQYF | TGTGCCAGCAGCCAAGCCGGGAGAGGGGATACGCAGTATTTT | 14 | NA | NA | TRBJ2-3 | TRBV4-2
CASVNRGHTTEAFF | TGTGCCAGCGTTAACAGGGGGCACACCACTGAAGCTTTCTTT | 14 | TRBD1 | once | TRBJ1-1 | TRBV2
CASSWIRDSRNEQYF | TGTGCCAGCAGCTGGATCCGGGACAGTCGGAACGAGCAGTACTTC | 15 | TRBD1 | once | TRBJ2-7 | TRBV5-6
CASRTGVSPLHF | TGTGCCAGCAGGACAGGGGTCTCACCCCTCCACTTT | 12 | TRBD1 | few | TRBJ1-6 | TRBV27
CASSLLPDYEQYF | TGTGCCAGCAGCTTGCTCCCAGACTACGAGCAGTACTTC | 13 | NA | NA | TRBJ2-7 | TRBV5-4
CASRPGLENTEAFF | TGTGCCAGCAGACCGGGGTTAGAGAACACTGAAGCTTTCTTT | 14 | NA | NA | TRBJ1-1 | TRBV9
CASSFAGTSGTQQYF | TGTGCCAGCAGCTTCGCCGGGACTAGCGGGACCCAACAGTATTTT | 15 | TRBD2 | once | TRBJ2-3 | TRBV7-3
CANPTGASYEQYF | TGTGCCAATCCGACAGGGGCTTCCTACGAGCAGTACTTC | 13 | TRBD1 | NA | TRBJ2-7 | TRBV28
CASSLGGSDEKLFF | TGCGCCAGCAGCTTAGGGGGATCGGATGAAAAACTGTTTTTT | 14 | NA | NA | TRBJ1-4 | TRBV5-1
CASRLAGNEQFF | TGTGCCAGCAGGCTAGCGGGGAATGAGCAGTTCTTC | 12 | TRBD2 | NA | TRBJ2-1 | TRBV6-1
CASGNRDEQYF | TGTGCCAGCGGGAACAGGGACGAGCAGTACTTC | 11 | NA | NA | TRBJ2-7 | TRBV2
CASSEIGRGYEQYF | TGTGCCAGCAGTGAAATCGGCAGGGGCTACGAGCAGTACTTC | 14 | NA | once | TRBJ2-7 | TRBV2
CASKGPGVETQYF | TGTGCCAGCAAGGGGCCGGGTGTAGAGACCCAGTACTTC | 13 | NA | NA | TRBJ2-5 | TRBV6-5
CASGRQGLQYGYTF | TGTGCCAGCGGCCGACAGGGATTGCAGTATGGCTACACCTTC | 14 | TRBD1 | once | TRBJ1-2 | TRBV7-9
CAWTRMSGTQETQYF | TGTGCCTGGACCAGAATGTCGGGAACCCAAGAGACCCAGTACTTC | 15 | NA | NA | TRBJ2-5 | TRBV30
CASSLSVTSFLEQFF | TGTGCCAGCAGTTTATCGGTGACTAGTTTCCTTGAGCAGTTCTTC | 15 | NA | NA | TRBJ2-1 | TRBV27
CASSRQGLNSGANVLTF | TGTGCCAGCAGCAGACAGGGACTTAACTCTGGGGCCAACGTCCTGACTTTC | 17 | NA | NA | TRBJ2-6 | TRBV7-8
CASSQGVLTYEQYF | TGCGCCAGCAGCCAAGGCGTCTTAACGTACGAGCAGTACTTC | 14 | NA | NA | TRBJ2-7 | TRBV4-1
CASSPAQRLLSYNEQFF | TGTGCCAGCAGCCCCGCCCAGCGGTTACTTTCCTACAATGAGCAGTTCTTC | 17 | NA | NA | TRBJ2-1 | TRBV7-2
CASSPRTGGVGETQYF | TGTGCCAGCAGCCCACGGACAGGGGGCGTCGGGGAGACCCAGTACTTC | 16 | TRBD1 | once | TRBJ2-5 | TRBV7-2
CAISGGLAGGFISGANVLTF | TGTGCCATCAGTGGGGGACTAGCGGGAGGGTTTATCTCTGGGGCCAACGTCCTGACTTTC | 20 | TRBD2 | NA | TRBJ2-6 | TRBV10-3
CASSFQVGNTIYF | TGTGCCAGCAGCTTCCAGGTTGGAAACACCATATATTTT | 13 | NA | once | TRBJ1-3 | TRBV5-4
CASSPGQEFNSPLHF | TGTGCCAGCAGCCCGGGACAGGAGTTTAATTCACCCCTCCACTTT | 15 | TRBD1 | NA | TRBJ1-6 | TRBV7-2
CASSRPGDNEQFF | TGTGCCAGCAGCCGACCCGGAGACAATGAGCAGTTCTTC | 13 | NA | NA | TRBJ2-1 | TRBV7-3
CASSLDGVPFSTSSGNTIYF | TGTGCCAGCAGCTTAGACGGGGTGCCGTTTTCTACGAGCTCTGGAAACACCATATATTTT | 20 | NA | NA | TRBJ1-3 | TRBV7-6
CASRPDKSSGNTIYF | TGTGCCAGCAGACCCGACAAGAGCTCTGGAAACACCATATATTTT | 15 | NA | NA | TRBJ1-3 | TRBV28
CASSSQGLGGYTF | TGTGCCAGCAGCTCCCAGGGGTTGGGTGGCTACACCTTC | 13 | NA | few | TRBJ1-2 | TRBV7-2
CASRSQGPTKNIQYF | TGTGCCAGCAGGTCACAGGGTCCAACCAAAAACATTCAGTACTTC | 15 | NA | NA | TRBJ2-4 | TRBV6-6
CASSLDRGLDTQYF | TGCGCCAGCAGCCTTGACAGGGGGCTAGATACGCAGTATTTT | 14 | TRBD1 | NA | TRBJ2-3 | TRBV4-1
CASNEGWRLLDSSTDTQYF | TGTGCCAGCAACGAGGGTTGGCGACTACTAGATTCTAGCACAGATACGCAGTATTTT | 19 | NA | NA | TRBJ2-3 | TRBV11-3
CASSLYSRGTNQPQHF | TGTGCCAGCAGTTTATATTCCAGGGGGACTAATCAGCCCCAGCATTTT | 16 | TRBD1 | once | TRBJ1-5 | TRBV27
CASSYDIINSPLHF | TGTGCCAGCAGTTACGACATTATTAATTCACCCCTCCACTTT | 14 | NA | NA | TRBJ1-6 | TRBV6-5
CASSLDRYSTYF | TGTGCCAGCAGCTTAGACAGATACTCTACATATTTT | 12 | NA | NA | TRBJ2-3 | TRBV11-1
CASWDRAGNTIYF | TGTGCCAGCTGGGACAGGGCTGGAAACACCATATATTTT | 13 | TRBD1 | NA | TRBJ1-3 | TRBV27
CASSLAGRSYEQYF | TGTGCCAGCAGTCTAGCGGGAAGGTCCTACGAGCAGTACTTC | 14 | TRBD2 | few | TRBJ2-7 | TRBV6-5
CSVRTGPKESPLHF | TGCAGCGTAAGGACAGGGCCAAAGGAATCACCCCTCCACTTT | 14 | TRBD1 | NA | TRBJ1-6 | TRBV29-1
CASRRVYGNQPQHF | TGTGCCAGCAGGAGGGTTTATGGCAATCAGCCCCAGCATTTT | 14 | NA | NA | TRBJ1-5 | TRBV28
CASSALAGYTDTQYF | TGTGCCAGCAGTGCCCTAGCGGGTTACACAGATACGCAGTATTTT | 15 | TRBD2 | NA | TRBJ2-3 | TRBV6-1
CASSADRGDQPQHF | TGTGCCAGCAGTGCCGACAGGGGTGATCAGCCCCAGCATTTT | 14 | TRBD1 | NA | TRBJ1-5 | TRBV2
CASRRTNYNEQFF | TGTGCCAGCAGGCGCACTAACTACAATGAGCAGTTCTTC | 13 | NA | medium-sized | TRBJ2-1 | TRBV7-2
CASSRQGALGYGYTF | TGTGCCAGCAGTCGACAGGGGGCGCTTGGCTATGGCTACACCTTC | 15 | TRBD1 | NA | TRBJ1-2 | TRBV28
CASSLRMRGNQPQHF | TGTGCCAGCAGTTTAAGGATGAGGGGCAATCAGCCCCAGCATTTT | 15 | NA | NA | TRBJ1-5 | TRBV28
CAWSVGGEKLFF | TGTGCCTGGAGTGTGGGGGGTGAAAAACTGTTTTTT | 12 | NA | NA | TRBJ1-4 | TRBV30
CASSSGGGLGYGYTF | TGTGCCAGCAGTTCCGGAGGGGGCTTGGGCTATGGCTACACCTTC | 15 | TRBD1 | NA | TRBJ1-2 | TRBV28
CASSLEWGGIAKNIQYF | TGTGCCAGCAGCTTAGAGTGGGGCGGAATAGCCAAAAACATTCAGTACTTC | 17 | NA | NA | TRBJ2-4 | TRBV7-2
CASSLGQGFYNSPLHF | TGTGCCAGCAGCTTAGGACAGGGATTCTATAATTCACCCCTCCACTTT | 16 | TRBD1 | NA | TRBJ1-6 | TRBV7-9
CASSLGTESYGYTF | TGCGCCAGCAGCTTGGGGACAGAAAGCTATGGCTACACCTTC | 14 | NA | NA | TRBJ1-2 | TRBV5-1
CASRPRGFSSTDTQYF | TGTGCCAGCAGGCCGAGGGGGTTCTCTAGCACAGATACGCAGTATTTT | 16 | NA | NA | TRBJ2-3 | TRBV2